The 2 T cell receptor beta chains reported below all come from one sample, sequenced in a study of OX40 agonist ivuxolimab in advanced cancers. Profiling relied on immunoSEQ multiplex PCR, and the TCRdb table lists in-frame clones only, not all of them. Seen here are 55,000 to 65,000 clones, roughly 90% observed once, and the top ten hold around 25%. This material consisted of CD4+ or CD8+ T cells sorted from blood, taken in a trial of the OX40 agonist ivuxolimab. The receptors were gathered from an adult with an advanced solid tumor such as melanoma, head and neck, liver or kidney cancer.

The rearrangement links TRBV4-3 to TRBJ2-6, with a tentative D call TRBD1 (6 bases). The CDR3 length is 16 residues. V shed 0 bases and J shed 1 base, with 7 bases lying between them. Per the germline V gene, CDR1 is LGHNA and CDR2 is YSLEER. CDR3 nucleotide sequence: TGCGCCAGCAGCCAAGATGGGACATCTGGGGCCAACGTCCTGACTTTC. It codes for CASSQDGTSGANVLTF.

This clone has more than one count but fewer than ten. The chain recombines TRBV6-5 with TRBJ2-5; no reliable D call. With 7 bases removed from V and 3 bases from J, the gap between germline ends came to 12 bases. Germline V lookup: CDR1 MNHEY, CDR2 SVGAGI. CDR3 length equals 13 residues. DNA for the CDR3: TGTGCCAGCAATCAAAAGATCGAAGAGACCCAGTACTTC. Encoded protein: CASNQKIEETQYF.